The 32 T cell receptor beta chains listed next were all sequenced from one sample in a study of blood T cell repertoires in COVID-19. TCRdb's table, derived via immunoSEQ multiplex PCR, lists solely in-frame clones and lacks some. The sample has about 130,000 clones, 85% seen once; the top ten hold more than 20%. Sequencing input: peripheral blood. The receptors were sampled from a woman at least 80 years old with acute or convalescent COVID-19.

This clone was seen once. The chain carries TRBV5-1 and TRBJ2-1; D is uncertain. Trimming shortened V by 4 bases and J by 7 bases, and 9 bases separated the two germline ends. Per germline, CDR1 SGHRS and CDR2 YFSETQ. The CDR3 runs to 12 residues. CDR3 loop: CASSIPGNEQFF. The CDR3 DNA sequence: TGCGCCAGCAGCATCCCGGGTAATGAGCAGTTCTTC.

The gene calls are TRBV28 and TRBJ1-1; D not certain. Germline-derived CDR1 and CDR2 are MDHEN and SYDVKM. CDR3 length equals 16 residues. V lost 7 bases and J 7 bases, leaving 25 bases between the germline ends. CDR3 amino acids: CASIPPGYRGYFEAFF. The CDR3, as DNA: TGTGCCAGCATCCCCCCCGGATATCGGGGATACTTTGAAGCTTTCTTT.

The genes are TRBV19 and TRBJ1-5; D is perhaps TRBD1 (5 bases). V was pared by 3 bases and J by 6 bases, with 9 bases between. This CDR3 comprises 13 residues. CDR1 is LNHDA, CDR2 SQIVND, per germline (reference sequence). The CDR3 bases are TGTGCCAGTAGTATGGGGGGGGGTCAGCCCCAGCATTTT. It encodes CASSMGGGQPQHF.

The V gene is TRBV5-1, the J gene TRBJ1-1; D perhaps matches TRBD1 (5 bases). Between the trimmed V and J ends, which lost 4 bases and 4 bases, there was a span of 14 bases. The CDR3 covers 14 residues. Germline lookup yields CDR1 SGHRS and CDR2 YFSETQ. In nucleotides, the CDR3 is TGCGCCAGCAGCCCAAACGGGGGGGGCACTGAAGCTTTCTTT. It encodes CASSPNGGGTEAFF.

The chain employs TRBV2 and TRBJ1-5; a possible D gene is TRBD1 (5 bases). The germline V gene encodes CDR1 SNHLY and CDR2 FYNNEI. The CDR3 runs to 12 residues. V lost 8 bases, J lost 7 bases, and 12 bases lay in between. The CDR3 bases are TGTGCCAGCGGGCAGGGTCAACAGCCCCAGCATTTT. This gives the protein CASGQGQQPQHF.

This clone was picked up one time. This sequence joins TRBV27 and TRBJ2-7; 7 bases map to TRBD1. J was trimmed by 7 bases and V by 6 bases; bases with no gene match: 9. There are 13 residues in the CDR3. Germline CDR1 reads MNHEY; CDR2 reads SMNVEV (reference sequence). The CDR3: CASSRRPGGEQYF. The CDR3 nucleotides are TGTGCCAGCAGCCGAAGACCAGGGGGAGAGCAGTACTTC.

The chain employs TRBV6-5 and TRBJ1-1; weak D call: TRBD1 (5 bases). V was pared by 5 bases and J by 7 bases, with 14 bases between. Germline V gives CDR1 MNHEY, CDR2 SVGAGI. This CDR3 comprises 13 residues. The CDR3, as DNA: TGTGCCAGCAGTCGGTATGATAGGGGTGAAGCTTTCTTT. It specifies CASSRYDRGEAFF.

This chain uses TRBV28 with TRBJ2-5; 15 bases are shared with TRBD2. CDR1 is MDHEN and CDR2 is SYDVKM in the germline V gene. CDR3 length: 17 residues. Unmatched junction bases numbered 5, after V lost 2 bases and J lost 4 bases. DNA for the CDR3: TGTGCCAGCAGTTTAGGTGGGACTAGCGGGGGGAGAGAGACCCAGTACTTC. Translated: CASSLGGTSGGRETQYF.

This clone was detected once. The chain couples TRBV5-8 to TRBJ2-3; TRBD2 might be the D (6 bases). Trimming shortened V by 6 bases and J by 3 bases, and 20 bases separated the two germline ends. Germline-derived CDR1 and CDR2 are SGHTS and YDEGEE. The CDR3 extends over 16 amino acids. The CDR3: CASNFLGGDLTDTQYF. In DNA form, the CDR3 reads TGTGCCAGCAACTTCCTCGGGGGAGACTTGACAGATACGCAGTATTTT.

With regard to this clone: One end of the junction is discordant with germline, which a read error may explain. The gene calls are TRBV7-7 and TRBJ2-1; 8 bases fit TRBD1. Germline CDR1 is SSHAT and CDR2 is FNYEAQ (reference sequence). The length of the CDR3 is 15 residues. Written as DNA, the CDR3 is TGTGCTAGCAGCTTAGGGCAGGGGGCGCAGAATGAGCAGTTCTTC. This codes for CASSLGQGAQNEQFF.

In DNA, the CDR3 is TGTGCCAGCAGCGTAGAGGCCAGGACAGGTGGGCTGGGGAACACTGAAGCTTTCTTT. This sequence encodes CASSVEARTGGLGNTEAFF. The chain is built from TRBV9 and TRBJ1-1; TRBD1 matches at 7 bases. The ends lost 0 bases at V and 1 base at J; junction bases unmatched: 15. The CDR3 spans 19 residues. In germline, CDR1 is SGDLS, CDR2 YYNGEE.

This chain uses TRBV5-6 with TRBJ1-1; D may be TRBD1 (6 bases). Germline CDR1 SGHDT, CDR2 YYEEEE. V lost 1 base and J lost 4, with 11 bases in between. The CDR3 is 14 amino acids. CDR3 nucleotides: TGTGCCAGCAGCTTGATTACAGGGTCCACTGAAGCTTTCTTT. It codes for CASSLITGSTEAFF.

The V and J genes are TRBV13 and TRBJ1-2; maybe TRBD1 (6 bases). CDR1 is PRHDT, CDR2 FYEKMQ, per germline (reference sequence). This CDR3 spans 15 amino acids. The ends were cut back, 5 bases at V and 2 bases at J, with 15 bases in the middle. The CDR3 sequence: CASSQQGRRNYGYTF. The DNA for the CDR3 is TGTGCCAGCAGCCAACAGGGCAGGAGAAACTATGGCTACACCTTC.

The chain links TRBV12-1 to TRBJ1-5. TRBV12-1 represents a pseudogene. This CDR3 is 14 amino acids long. Here the CDR3 DNA reads TGTGCCAGTGGGGGGGGGACTGAGGATCAGCCCCAGCATTTT. It yields the protein CASGGGTEDQPQHF.

The chain employs TRBV5-4 and TRBJ2-5; TRBD1 matches at 7 bases. Germline V gene lookup returns CDR1 SGHNT and CDR2 YYREEE (reference sequence). There are 15 residues in the CDR3. V gave up 5 bases and J gave up 0 bases; unmatched junction bases: 7. The CDR3 is CASSPQGDNQETQYF. The DNA of the CDR3 is TGTGCCAGCAGTCCGCAGGGGGACAACCAAGAGACCCAGTACTTC.

The chain employs TRBV10-3 and TRBJ1-1, with D perhaps matching TRBD1 (5 bases). CDR1 ENHRY and CDR2 SYGVKD come from the germline V gene. V was trimmed by 0 bases and J by 1 base, leaving 6 bases between them. The length of the CDR3 is 14 residues. The CDR3 reads CAISESTANTEAFF. The CDR3 bases are TGTGCCATCAGTGAGTCGACAGCGAACACTGAAGCTTTCTTT.

This rearrangement joins TRBV5-1 to TRBJ2-2; perhaps TRBD1 as D (6 bases). V was shortened by 5 bases and J by 1 base, with 9 bases between the two germline ends. The CDR3 is 14 residues long. Germline CDR1 and CDR2: SGHRS and YFSETQ. The CDR3 DNA reads TGCGCCAGCAGTGAGGGACAGAACACCGGGGAGCTGTTTTTT. It specifies CASSEGQNTGELFF.

The rearrangement uses TRBV27 and TRBJ1-1; D ambiguous. Trimming took off 5 bases at V and 4 bases at J, with 17 bases between the two ends. Germline lookup yields CDR1 MNHEY and CDR2 SMNVEV (reference sequence). CDR3 length: 15 amino acids. CDR3 protein: CASSLGGQAGTEAFF. As DNA, the CDR3 is TGTGCCAGCAGTCTCGGCGGGCAGGCGGGCACTGAAGCTTTCTTT.

This chain joins TRBV7-2 and TRBJ1-1; 7 bases map to TRBD1. This CDR3 has 16 amino acids. CDR1 SGHTA and CDR2 FQGNSA come from the germline V gene. V trimming: 5 bases; J trimming: 7 bases; junction bases outside the gene matches: 16. The CDR3 sequence is CASSPQLTGDNVEAFF. CDR3 nucleotides: TGTGCCAGCAGCCCGCAACTTACAGGGGACAACGTTGAAGCTTTCTTT.

The V call is TRBV2, the J call TRBJ1-4; TRBD1 matches at 9 bases. J lost 4 bases, V lost 6 bases, and 3 bases had no gene match. Germline loops: CDR1 SNHLY, CDR2 FYNNEI. CDR3 length: 14 residues. This CDR3 reads CASSVDRGNEKLFF. Here the CDR3 DNA reads TGTGCCAGCAGCGTGGACAGGGGTAATGAAAAACTGTTTTTT. Based on the CDR3 plus reference TRBV2 and TRBJ1-4, the full variable domain is EPEVTQTPSHQVTQMGQEVILRCVPISNHLYFYWYRQILGQKVEFLVSFYNNEISEKSEIFDDQFSVERPDGSNFTLKIRSTKLEDSAMYFCASSVDRGNEKLFFGSGTQLSVL.

The DNA for the CDR3 is TGTGCCAGCAGCACTGACAGGGGGCGAAGGGGTGGCTACACCTTC. Its translation: CASSTDRGRRGGYTF. This chain links TRBV9 with TRBJ1-2; 10 nucleotides match TRBD1. V gave up 4 bases and J gave up 7 bases; unmatched junction bases: 10. Germline CDR1 reads SGDLS; CDR2 reads YYNGEE. This CDR3 is 15 amino acids long. Full variable domain (outside the CDR3, taken from reference TRBV9 and TRBJ1-2): DSGVTQTPKHLITATGQRVTLRCSPRSGDLSVYWYQQSLDQGLQFLIQYYNGEERAKGNILERFSAQQFPDLHSELNLSSLELGDSALYFCASSTDRGRRGGYTFGSGTRLTVV.

The J gene is TRBJ2-2, the V gene TRBV12-3 or TRBV12-4; D is possibly TRBD1 (5 bases). The CDR3 spans 13 residues. V lost 4 bases and J lost 5, with 8 bases in between. The CDR3 DNA sequence: TGTGCCAGCAGTTCCACAGGAACCGGGGAGCTGTTTTTT. Protein product: CASSSTGTGELFF.

V gene TRBV5-6 combines with J gene TRBJ2-7; 7 nucleotides agree with TRBD1. In germline, CDR1 is SGHDT, CDR2 YYEEEE. The V segment lost 4 bases and the J segment 1 base; nucleotides outside the gene matches: 8. The CDR3 covers 15 residues. In DNA form, the CDR3 reads TGTGCCAGCAGCCCCACAGGGGCATCTTCCTACGAGCAGTACGTC. Protein sequence: CASSPTGASSYEQYV.

The CDR3 nucleotides are TGTGCCAGCAGTTACTCGGCCTCGGGGACTGAAGCTTTCTTT. This codes for CASSYSASGTEAFF. V is TRBV6-2 or TRBV6-3 and J is TRBJ1-1; D unclear. CDR1 and CDR2 from the germline V gene are MNHEY and SVGEGT. The CDR3 extends over 14 amino acids. With 0 bases removed from V and 5 bases from J, the gap between germline ends came to 10 bases.

This sequence joins TRBV6-5 and TRBJ1-1; 10 bases are a match to TRBD1. Per germline, CDR1 MNHEY and CDR2 SVGAGI. This CDR3 spans 13 amino acids. The V segment lost 3 bases and the J segment 11 bases; nucleotides outside the gene matches: 6. This chain's CDR3 is CASSYRDRGSAFF. CDR3 nucleotides: TGTGCCAGCAGTTATCGGGACAGGGGAAGCGCTTTCTTT.

The table lists this clone with a few counts. The chain couples TRBV3-1 (or the pseudogene TRBV3-2) to TRBJ2-1, with 12 nucleotides matching TRBD2. Germline assignment: CDR1 LGHDT and CDR2 YNNKEL (reference sequence). The CDR3 contains 18 residues. With 0 bases clipped from V and 7 bases from J, the junction kept 10 bases outside the gene matches. In nucleotides, the CDR3 is TGTGCCAGCAGCCAAGAAGGTCTACTAGCGGGGGGAGGGAATGAGCAGTTCTTC. It yields the protein CASSQEGLLAGGGNEQFF.

This CDR3 reads CASSHDGTTNTDTQYF. CDR3 bases: TGCGCCAGCAGCCACGACGGGACTACCAACACAGATACGCAGTATTTT. The chain joins TRBV4-1 to TRBJ2-3, with 7 bases fitting TRBD2. From germline, CDR1 is MGHRA and CDR2 YSYEKL. CDR3 length: 16 amino acids. V was pared by 3 bases and J by 2 bases, with 8 bases of the junction left unmatched.

This CDR3 reads CASSQVSEETQYF. The CDR3 DNA reads as TGTGCCAGCAGCCAAGTTTCAGAAGAGACCCAGTACTTC. The chain couples TRBV4-2 to TRBJ2-5; D is uncertain. The CDR3 has 13 residues. V was shortened by 1 base and J by 3 bases, with 6 bases between the two germline ends. CDR1 is LGHNA and CDR2 is YNFKEQ in the germline V gene.

This clone has just a few counts. This rearrangement joins TRBV28 to TRBJ1-4, with no clear D. CDR3 length equals 14 residues. Germline CDR1 MDHEN, CDR2 SYDVKM. V shed 4 bases and J shed 2 bases, with 8 bases lying between them. The CDR3 DNA sequence: TGTGCCAGCAGTTCCCGGTATACTAATGAAAAACTGTTTTTT. Protein: CASSSRYTNEKLFF. Full variable domain (remainder filled in from reference TRBV28 and TRBJ1-4): DVKVTQSSRYLVKRTGEKVFLECVQDMDHENMFWYRQDPGLGLRLIYFSYDVKMKEKGDIPEGYSVSREKKERFSLILESASTNQTSMYLCASSSRYTNEKLFFGSGTQLSVL.

J is TRBJ2-1 and V is TRBV15; 8 bases map to TRBD1. The CDR3 runs 15 residues. Germline assignment: CDR1 LNHNV and CDR2 YYDKDF (reference sequence). The J segment lost 0 bases and the V segment lost 2 bases, leaving 0 bases of the junction unmatched. CDR3 sequence: CATSRQGASYNEQFF. CDR3 DNA sequence: TGTGCCACCAGCAGACAGGGGGCCTCCTACAATGAGCAGTTCTTC.

The rearrangement links TRBV11-3 to TRBJ2-2; a possible D gene is TRBD1 (6 bases). This CDR3 spans 15 amino acids. V lost 6 bases and J lost 2, with 13 bases in between. CDR1 is SGHNT and CDR2 is YENEEA in the germline V gene. The CDR3 DNA sequence: TGTGCCAGCAGTCGTACAGGGATAAACACCGGGGAGCTGTTTTTT. The encoded protein is CASSRTGINTGELFF.

The chain has TRBV10-3 and TRBJ1-5, with D possibly TRBD1 on 5 matching bases. The CDR3 runs 12 residues. Germline loops: CDR1 ENHRY, CDR2 SYGVKD. With 5 bases removed from V and 5 bases from J, the gap between germline ends came to 7 bases. The CDR3 coding sequence is TGTGCCATCAGTTCGGGGGATCAGCCCCAGCATTTT. Encoded protein: CAISSGDQPQHF.